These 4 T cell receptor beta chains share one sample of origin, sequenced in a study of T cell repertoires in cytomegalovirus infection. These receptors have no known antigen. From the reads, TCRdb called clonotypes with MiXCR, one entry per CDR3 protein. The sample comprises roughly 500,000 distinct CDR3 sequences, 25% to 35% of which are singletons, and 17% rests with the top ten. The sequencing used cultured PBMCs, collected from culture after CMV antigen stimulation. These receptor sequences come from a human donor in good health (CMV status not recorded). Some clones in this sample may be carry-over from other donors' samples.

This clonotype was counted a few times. The CDR3 sequence is CASSPLSGITYNEQFF. In DNA form, the CDR3 reads TGTGCCAGCAGTCCCCTTAGCGGGATCACCTACAATGAGCAGTTCTTC. J is TRBJ2-1 and V is TRBV6-1; TRBD2 agrees at 8 bases. The germline V gene encodes CDR1 MNHNS and CDR2 SASEGT. The CDR3 runs to 16 residues. The trim removed 5 bases at V and 2 bases at J, leaving 8 bases unmatched.

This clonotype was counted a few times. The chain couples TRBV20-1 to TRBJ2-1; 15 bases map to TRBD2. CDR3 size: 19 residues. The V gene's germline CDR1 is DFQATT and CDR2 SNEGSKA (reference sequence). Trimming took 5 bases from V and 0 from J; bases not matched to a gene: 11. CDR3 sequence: CSAGGLAGGTVSSYNEQFF. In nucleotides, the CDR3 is TGCAGTGCTGGTGGACTAGCGGGGGGGACGGTTAGCTCCTACAATGAGCAGTTCTTC.

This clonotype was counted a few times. Here the CDR3 DNA reads TGTGCCAGCAGCTTTTCCATAGGGGTCGGGGAGACCCAGTACTTC. It yields the protein CASSFSIGVGETQYF. The chain links TRBV7-8 to TRBJ2-5; weak D call: TRBD1 (5 bases). Germline-derived CDR1 and CDR2 are SGHVS and FQNEAQ. This CDR3 contains 15 residues. Between the trimmed V and J ends, which lost 3 bases and 5 bases, there was a span of 16 bases.

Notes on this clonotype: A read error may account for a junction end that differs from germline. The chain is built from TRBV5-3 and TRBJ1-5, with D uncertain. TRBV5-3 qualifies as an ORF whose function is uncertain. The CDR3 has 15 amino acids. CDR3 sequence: CASSLAGSSGEPQHF. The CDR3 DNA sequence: TGTGCCAGCAGCTTGGCCGGGTCTTCTGGGGAGCCCCAGCATTTT.